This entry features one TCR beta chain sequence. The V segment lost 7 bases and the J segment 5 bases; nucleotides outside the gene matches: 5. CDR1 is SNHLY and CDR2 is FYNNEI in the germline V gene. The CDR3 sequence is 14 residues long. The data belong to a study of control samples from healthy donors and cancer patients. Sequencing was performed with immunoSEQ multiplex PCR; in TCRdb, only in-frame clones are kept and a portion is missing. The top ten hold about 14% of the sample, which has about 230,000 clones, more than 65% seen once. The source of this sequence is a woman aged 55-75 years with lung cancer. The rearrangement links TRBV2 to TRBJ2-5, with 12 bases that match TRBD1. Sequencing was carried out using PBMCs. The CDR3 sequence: CASTRDRGRETQYF. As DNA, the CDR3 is TGTGCCAGCACCCGGGACAGGGGGCGGGAGACCCAGTACTTC.